These 24 T cell receptor beta chains share one sample of origin, sequenced in a study of T cells after yellow fever vaccination. TCRdb re-called the 5' RACE reads with MiXCR, one entry per CDR3 protein. The table lists over 65,000 distinct CDR3 sequences, 13% of them singletons. Sequencing used CD8+ T cells not binding an NS4B(214-222) dextramer, sorted from PBMCs, obtained less than 25 days after the first yellow fever vaccination. The origin of the receptors is a man aged 18 to 29 who received the YFV17D yellow fever vaccine.

V gene TRBV29-1 combines with J gene TRBJ1-4; D call uncertain. This CDR3 is built from 11 residues. The V end was cut by 7 bases, the J end by 4 bases, with 7 bases between. Per the germline V gene, CDR1 is SQVTM and CDR2 is ANQGSEA. The CDR3 sequence: CSARLNEKLFF. The CDR3 bases are TGCAGCGCTAGACTTAATGAAAAACTGTTTTTT.

This chain joins TRBV29-1 and TRBJ2-7; D gene ambiguous. CDR1 is SQVTM, CDR2 ANQGSEA, per germline. The CDR3 has 14 amino acids. V shed 1 base and J shed 2 bases, with 12 bases lying between them. CDR3 sequence: CSVEVVEGPYEQYF. The CDR3 DNA reads as TGCAGCGTTGAAGTGGTGGAAGGGCCCTACGAGCAGTACTTC.

This clonotype was counted a few times. The gene calls are TRBV2 and TRBJ2-7, with 7 bases matching TRBD1. Unmatched junction bases numbered 2, after V lost 4 bases and J lost 5 bases. Germline V CDR1 and CDR2: SNHLY, FYNNEI. The CDR3 totals 12 residues. The CDR3 coding sequence is TGTGCCAGCAGTGGACAGGGAAACGAGCAGTACGTC. This encodes CASSGQGNEQYV.

This clonotype has only a few counts. The V and J genes are TRBV27 and TRBJ2-1; 8 bases are shared with TRBD1. The CDR3 spans 15 residues. V trimming: 2 bases; J trimming: 9 bases; junction bases outside the gene matches: 9. The germline V gene encodes CDR1 MNHEY and CDR2 SMNVEV (reference sequence). The CDR3 nucleotides read TGTGCCAGCAGTTTAGGGACAGGACGTACGATTGAGCAGTTCTTC. Translated: CASSLGTGRTIEQFF.

This clonotype was detected only a few times. The V call is TRBV6-1, the J call TRBJ1-1; D not certain. The length of the CDR3 is 13 residues. Germline CDR1 MNHNS, CDR2 SASEGT. V lost 11 bases and J 2 bases, leaving 15 bases between the germline ends. The CDR3 bases are TGTGCCGCCCACGGGTCCCTTAACACTGAAGCTTTCTTT. Translating it yields CAAHGSLNTEAFF.

V and J are TRBV6-2 or TRBV6-3 and TRBJ2-1; perhaps TRBD2 as D (5 bases). V was shortened by 7 bases and J by 8 bases, with 9 bases between the two germline ends. The germline gives CDR1 MNHEY, CDR2 SVGEGT. The CDR3 extends over 11 amino acids. CDR3 nucleotides: TGTGCCAGCACGTTCGGGGATGAGCAGTTCTTC. Protein sequence: CASTFGDEQFF.

As for this clonotype: At one boundary the junction diverges from the germline segment, which might be a read error. The chain employs TRBV10-3 and TRBJ2-5; D tentatively reads TRBD1 or TRBD2 (6 bases each). Germline V gene sequence: CDR1 ENHRY, CDR2 SYGVKD. The CDR3 consists of 17 residues. CDR3 protein: CANSAHTPGAPQETQYF. The DNA for the CDR3 is TGTGCCAACAGTGCACATACCCCGGGGGCACCTCAAGAGACCCAGTACTTC.

This clonotype was seen more than once but under ten times. The gene calls are TRBV5-1 and TRBJ2-7, with TRBD1 identical over 10 bases. In germline, CDR1 is SGHRS, CDR2 YFSETQ. The CDR3 covers 15 residues. Trimming took 2 bases from V and 5 from J; bases not matched to a gene: 7. The CDR3 bases are TGCGCCAGCAGCTTTGAGGGGACAGGGGTCGACGAGCAGTACTTC. This gives the protein CASSFEGTGVDEQYF.

V and J are TRBV7-9 and TRBJ1-3; no firm D call. The CDR3 totals 16 residues. In germline, CDR1 is SEHNR, CDR2 FQNEAQ (reference sequence). Trimming removed 4 bases from V and 0 bases from J, with 13 bases in between. CDR3 in DNA: TGTGCCAGCAGCTCCCCGGTCGGGCTCTCTGGAAACACCATATATTTT. Protein: CASSSPVGLSGNTIYF.

The chain has TRBV9 and TRBJ2-3, with D uncertain. CDR3 length equals 13 residues. V shed 0 bases and J shed 6 bases, with 8 bases lying between them. The germline V gene has CDR1 SGDLS and CDR2 YYNGEE. CDR3 region: CASSVGYEDTQYF. Here the CDR3 DNA reads TGTGCCAGCAGCGTAGGCTATGAGGATACGCAGTATTTT.

The chain couples TRBV4-3 to TRBJ2-7, with TRBD1 matching 8 bases. The CDR3 contains 14 residues. Per the germline V gene, CDR1 is LGHNA and CDR2 is YSLEER. J lost 4 bases, V lost 4 bases, and 6 bases had no gene match. As DNA, the CDR3 is TGCGCCAGCAGCCGAGACAGGGGTGGGTACGAGCAGTACTTC. Amino acids: CASSRDRGGYEQYF.

The chain recombines TRBV2 with TRBJ2-2; no reliable D call. Germline V gives CDR1 SNHLY, CDR2 FYNNEI. This CDR3 region has 14 residues. V was clipped by 6 bases and J by 1 base, with 9 bases between them. The CDR3 DNA follows: TGTGCCAGCAGCTGGACGGAGAACACCGGGGAGCTGTTTTTT. This sequence encodes CASSWTENTGELFF.

In this sample, this clonotype turned up a few times. J is TRBJ1-1 and V is TRBV6-5; D gene unclear. V lost 0 bases and J lost 1, with 6 bases in between. The CDR3 loop spans 14 amino acids. Germline-derived CDR1 and CDR2 are MNHEY and SVGAGI. The CDR3 region is CASSYSTGNTEAFF. In DNA, the CDR3 is TGTGCCAGCAGTTACTCTACGGGGAACACTGAAGCTTTCTTT.

The J gene is TRBJ2-2, the V gene TRBV4-1; 10 bases agree with TRBD2. The ends lost 1 base at V and 0 bases at J; junction bases unmatched: 5. CDR1 is MGHRA and CDR2 is YSYEKL in the germline V gene. This CDR3 contains 18 residues. The CDR3 nucleotides read TGCGCCAGCAGCCAAGTTCCTAGCGGGGGAGCGAACACCGGGGAGCTGTTTTTT. Encoded protein: CASSQVPSGGANTGELFF.

This clonotype was counted ten times or more. This chain uses TRBV5-1 with TRBJ1-2, with D uncertain. The CDR3 sequence is 15 residues long. V lost 0 bases to trimming and J lost 1 base, with 10 bases between them. Germline CDR1 SGHRS, CDR2 YFSETQ. The CDR3 here is CASSLDPGSNYGYTF. CDR3 in DNA: TGCGCCAGCAGCTTGGACCCCGGCAGTAACTATGGCTACACCTTC. Based on the CDR3 plus reference TRBV5-1 and TRBJ1-2, the full variable domain is KAGVTQTPRYLIKTRGQQVTLSCSPISGHRSVSWYQQTPGQGLQFLFEYFSETQRNKGNFPGRFSGRQFSNSRSEMNVSTLELGDSALYLCASSLDPGSNYGYTFGSGTRLTVV.

This clonotype was recorded a few times. The CDR3 DNA reads as TGTGCCAGCAGCACAGATCAGCCCCAGCATTTT. Protein sequence: CASSTDQPQHF. V gene TRBV21-1 combines with J gene TRBJ1-5. TRBV21-1 is reported as a pseudogene. The CDR3 is 11 amino acids.

This clonotype was observed a handful of times. This sequence joins TRBV6-5 and TRBJ2-1; 8 nucleotides align to TRBD2. The germline gives CDR1 MNHEY, CDR2 SVGAGI. V gave up 4 bases and J gave up 2 bases; unmatched junction bases: 7. CDR3 length: 16 amino acids. This CDR3 is CASSSLSGGAYNEQFF. The CDR3, as DNA: TGTGCCAGCAGTTCCTTGAGCGGGGGCGCCTACAATGAGCAGTTCTTC.

The rearrangement uses TRBV6-5 and TRBJ1-1; 11 bases map to TRBD1. The ends lost 0 bases at V and 5 bases at J; junction bases unmatched: 8. Per the germline V gene, CDR1 is MNHEY and CDR2 is SVGAGI. The CDR3 has 17 amino acids. CDR3 in DNA: TGTGCCAGCAGTTACTCGACCCCAGGACAGGGGGCTACTGAAGCTTTCTTT. Its translation is CASSYSTPGQGATEAFF.

This clonotype was detected a few times. This chain uses TRBV20-1 with TRBJ2-1, with D perhaps TRBD2 (6 bases). Germline V CDR1 and CDR2: DFQATT, SNEGSKA (reference sequence). The CDR3 spans 15 residues. The V end lost 0 bases, the J end lost 4 bases, and 13 bases lay between the germline ends. As DNA, the CDR3 is TGCAGTGCTAGAGATCGAGGTAGCGGATACAATGAGCAGTTCTTC. Its translation: CSARDRGSGYNEQFF.

V is TRBV4-1 and J is TRBJ2-1, with 8 positions matching TRBD2. J was trimmed by 7 bases and V by 2 bases; bases with no gene match: 7. Germline loops: CDR1 MGHRA, CDR2 YSYEKL. The CDR3 is made up of 15 amino acids. CDR3 in amino acids: CASSQSGTSFNEQFF. CDR3 sequence (DNA): TGCGCCAGCAGCCAATCAGGGACTAGTTTTAATGAGCAGTTCTTC.

In its sample, this clonotype was seen a few times. J is TRBJ2-1 and V is TRBV6-1, with no clear D. This CDR3 is 13 amino acids long. V gave up 4 bases and J gave up 8 bases, with 12 bases separating them. In germline, CDR1 is MNHNS, CDR2 SASEGT. The CDR3 DNA is TGTGCCAGCAGTGCTACCTCAGCCTATGAGCAGTTCTTC. Its translation: CASSATSAYEQFF.

The chain uses TRBV7-9 and TRBJ1-2; the D is unclear. The V end lost 1 base, the J end lost 4 bases, and 4 bases lay between the germline ends. The germline V gene encodes CDR1 SEHNR and CDR2 FQNEAQ (reference sequence). The CDR3 runs to 12 residues. This CDR3 is CASSLDLYGYTF. CDR3 nucleotides: TGTGCCAGCAGCTTAGACCTCTATGGCTACACCTTC.

This clonotype was detected only a few times. J is TRBJ2-7 and V is TRBV4-1; 7 bases align to TRBD1. Germline values: CDR1 MGHRA, CDR2 YSYEKL. V was pared by 2 bases and J by 4 bases, with 5 bases of the junction left unmatched. This CDR3 has 14 residues. The CDR3 sequence: CASSQPGQRYEQYF. The DNA for the CDR3 is TGCGCCAGCAGCCAACCGGGACAGAGATACGAGCAGTACTTC.

This clonotype has only a few counts. The gene calls are TRBV20-1 and TRBJ2-7; 10 bases are shared with TRBD1. CDR3 size: 15 residues. Trimming removed 3 bases from V and 6 bases from J; junction bases left unmatched: 11. The germline V gene encodes CDR1 DFQATT and CDR2 SNEGSKA (reference sequence). As DNA, the CDR3 is TGCAGTGCTAGGGTTGAGGGACAGGGGCACGGCGAGCAGTACTTC. This encodes CSARVEGQGHGEQYF.